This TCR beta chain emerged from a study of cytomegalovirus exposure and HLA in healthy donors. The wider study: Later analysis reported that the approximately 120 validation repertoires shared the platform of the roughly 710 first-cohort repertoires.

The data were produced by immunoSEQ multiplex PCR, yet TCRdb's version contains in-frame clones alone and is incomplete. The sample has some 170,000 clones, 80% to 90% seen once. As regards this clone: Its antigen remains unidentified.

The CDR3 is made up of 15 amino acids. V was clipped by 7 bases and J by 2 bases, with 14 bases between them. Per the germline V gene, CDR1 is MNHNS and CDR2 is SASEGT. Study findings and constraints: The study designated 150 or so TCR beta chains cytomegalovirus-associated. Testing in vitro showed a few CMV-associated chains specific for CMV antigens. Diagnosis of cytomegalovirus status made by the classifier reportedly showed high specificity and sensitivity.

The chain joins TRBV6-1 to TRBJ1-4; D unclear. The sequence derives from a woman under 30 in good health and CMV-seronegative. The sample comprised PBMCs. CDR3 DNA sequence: TGTGCCAGCAAGAACGTGGGAGGGACTAATGAAAAACTGTTTTTT. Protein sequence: CASKNVGGTNEKLFF.